The rows below give T cell receptor beta chains drawn from one sample of a study of OX40 agonist ivuxolimab in advanced cancers. Assay used: immunoSEQ multiplex PCR; TCRdb lists only in-frame clones, some missing. The sample yields about 67,000 clones, around 86% seen once. The specimen was CD4+ or CD8+ T cells sorted from blood, collected in a trial of the OX40 agonist ivuxolimab. These receptors originate from an adult with an advanced solid tumor such as melanoma, head and neck, liver or kidney cancer. CDR3s leave out the opening cysteine and the closing phenylalanine or tryptophan.

ASTTGGKGYT | TRBJ1-2 | TRBV28 | 10
ASRMGQSNQPQH | TRBJ1-5 | TRBV2 | 12
ASSFRVSGSLGEQF | TRBJ2-1 | TRBV28 | 14
ASSLEGYYGYT | TRBJ1-2 | TRBV11-3 | 11
ASSLTGLIITEAF | TRBJ1-1 | TRBV4-2 | 13
ASSPGTSGATTGELF | TRBJ2-2 | TRBV9 | 15
ASKVSGSTDTQY | TRBJ2-3 | TRBV27 | 12
ASTGTTDQPQH | TRBJ1-5 | TRBV6-1 | 11
ASSWGDTGNNSPLH | TRBJ1-6 | TRBV5-6 | 14
ASSTGQGRETQY | TRBJ2-5 | TRBV7-2 | 12
ASSLAGRYTGELF | TRBJ2-2 | TRBV7-9 | 13
ASTGTGGYTDTQY | TRBJ2-3 | TRBV5-1 | 13
ASSPRRAPEGTQY | TRBJ2-3 | TRBV7-2 | 13
ASSHGGGGEAF | TRBJ1-1 | TRBV19 | 11
ASSLNGLAGTDEQY | TRBJ2-7 | TRBV7-3 | 14
ASSLHRESYNEQF | TRBJ2-1 | TRBV18 | 13
ASSKTSGSRADTQY | TRBJ2-3 | TRBV11-3 | 14
ASSATTSGYEQY | TRBJ2-7 | TRBV19 | 12
ASSFRPAGINTEAF | TRBJ1-1 | TRBV7-2 | 14
ASSYRGGGRETQY | TRBJ2-5 | TRBV6-5 | 13
ASSLTAGYGYT | TRBJ1-2 | TRBV7-3 | 11
ASSSGQMLRGQY | TRBJ2-3 | TRBV7-9 | 12
ASRRETGRPSEQY | TRBJ2-7 | TRBV19 | 13
ASSGRLEGEETQY | TRBJ2-5 | TRBV28 | 13
ASSPQDRDTEAF | TRBJ1-1 | TRBV5-4 | 12
ASTATGTSGRDEQF | TRBJ2-1 | TRBV9 | 14
ASSWWGERDNEQF | TRBJ2-1 | TRBV5-1 | 13
ASSLSTANYGYT | TRBJ1-2 | TRBV5-1 | 12
ASSLVYGTQETQY | TRBJ2-5 | TRBV7-9 | 13
ASSLGFEKTQY | TRBJ2-5 | TRBV27 | 11
ASSLGAAGQETQY | TRBJ2-5 | TRBV7-3 | 13
ASSSSGGRTEAF | TRBJ1-1 | TRBV7-9 | 12
ASSESLYEQY | NA | TRBV2 | 10
ASCNLDHSYEQY | TRBJ2-7 | TRBV7-2 | 12
ASSPRGGTPRSFNYGYT | TRBJ1-2 | TRBV9 | 17
ASSQLQGRGTGELF | TRBJ2-2 | TRBV7-6 | 14
AGGGESPQY | TRBJ2-5 | TRBV7-9 | 9
ASSYSTGQGNSPLH | TRBJ1-6 | TRBV6-6 | 14
ASSHRSSNNNEQF | TRBJ2-1 | TRBV7-9 | 13
ASSPDSGANVLT | TRBJ2-6 | TRBV18 | 12
ASRGGYTEAF | TRBJ1-1 | TRBV28 | 10
AISEGAVSLNQPQH | TRBJ1-5 | TRBV10-3 | 14
ASSINLGEETQY | TRBJ2-5 | TRBV19 | 12